One T cell receptor beta chain is described in this entry. The antigen remains unidentified. The method was immunoSEQ multiplex PCR; TCRdb's version includes in-frame clones alone and lacks a portion of them. Among 35,000 to 55,000 clones listed, 93% were seen once. Donors came from a validation cohort of over a hundred subjects, distinct from the first 666-subject cohort. V dropped 0 bases and J dropped 5 bases, with 7 bases sitting between them. The CDR3 covers 13 residues. CDR1 is ENHRY and CDR2 is SYGVKD in the germline V gene. This specimen belongs to a study of cytomegalovirus exposure and HLA in healthy donors. The overall study: A subsequent analysis stated that the roughly 130 validation repertoires were run on the same platform as the roughly 670 first-cohort repertoires. Notes on the study in general: In vitro data verified three CMV-associated chains as specific for CMV antigens. Reports indicated that the classifier achieved high specificity and sensitivity in diagnosing cytomegalovirus status.

The J gene is TRBJ2-5, the V gene TRBV10-3; D not resolved. Sequences were obtained from PBMCs. The clonotype comes from a woman aged 18-35 years in good health and CMV-seronegative. Here the CDR3 reads CAISESSEETQYF. CDR3 bases: TGTGCCATCAGTGAGTCGAGCGAGGAGACCCAGTACTTC.